What follows is one TCR beta chain and its context. Its matching antigen is unknown. TCRdb reprocessed the 5' RACE reads and stores each CDR3 protein as one record, lacking DNA. This sample's table reports about 260,000 distinct CDR3 sequences. This CDR3 spans 16 amino acids. These data are taken from a study of T cells expressing NK-cell markers. General study results and limits: About 1.0-7.0% of CD8+ T cells in about six donors belonged to dominant NKG2C+ clonotypes. Whether expanded NKG2C+ T cell clones were HCMV-specific remained unclear. These clonotypes additionally ranked first within the CD3+CD56-NKG2C+ fraction of several donors.

Material: blood T cells: a sorted CD56 or NKG2C T cell subset, CD4+ or CD8+ T cells, or bulk PBMC T cells (not recorded which). This TCR was recovered from a man aged 18 to 29 in good health. J is TRBJ1-2 and V is TRBV12-3 or TRBV12-4; the D gene TCRdb calls, TRBD1, cannot be checked with no DNA. This CDR3 is CASSGETGFYRYGYTF.